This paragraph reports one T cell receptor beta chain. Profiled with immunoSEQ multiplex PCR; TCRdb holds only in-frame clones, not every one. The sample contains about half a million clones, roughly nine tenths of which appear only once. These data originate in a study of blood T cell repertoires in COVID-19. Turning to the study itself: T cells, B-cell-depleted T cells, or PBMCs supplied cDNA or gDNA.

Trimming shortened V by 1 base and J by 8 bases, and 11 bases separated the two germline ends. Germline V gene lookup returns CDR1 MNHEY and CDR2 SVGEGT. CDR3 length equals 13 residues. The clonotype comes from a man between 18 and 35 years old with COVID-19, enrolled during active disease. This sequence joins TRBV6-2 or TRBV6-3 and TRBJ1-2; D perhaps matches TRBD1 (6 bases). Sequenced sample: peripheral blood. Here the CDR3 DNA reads TGTGCCAGCAGTTACTACACAGGGTACGGCTACACCTTC. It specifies CASSYYTGYGYTF.